This T cell receptor (beta chain) was sequenced during a study of identical twins (dated by TCRdb to about 2016). Some background on the complete study: TCR alpha and beta repertoires from monozygotic twins, unrelated adults of various ages and cord blood were deep-sequenced to test whether fetal clonotypes persist. To rule out contamination, replicate twin experiments were performed at different times with different library preparation protocols. The research as a whole found: Excess twin sharing in beta out-of-frame sequences was weaker because fewer shared sequences lowered the signal-to-noise ratio. Recombination models systematically underestimated out-of-frame TCR alpha sharing in monozygotic twins but agreed with sharing between unrelated individuals. Zero-insertion analyses could be partly confounded by invariant T cells such as MAIT and iNKT, although diverse VJ usage argued against such confounding for most clonotypes. Abundant cord blood beta clonotypes carried fewer insertions; young adult naive repertoires showed a weaker similar trend, while memory repertoires showed none. Compared with coincidental sharing between unrelated individuals, an excess of low generation-probability sequences was observed among out-of-frame TCR alpha sequences shared between twins. Conclusions relied on cross-sectional statistical analysis, since the same donors could not be followed over many years.

All donors were healthy Caucasians. Three unrelated non-twin adults were also sequenced: a male aged 18 to 30, a male aged 50 to 59 and a female aged 50 to 59. Miltenyi CD45RO+ enrichment and human naive T-cell isolation kits were used to isolate memory (CD45RO+) and naive T cells from PBMC. Compared with germline, V lacks 5 bases and J lacks 5 bases; bases without a gene match: 10. The germline V gene yields SGHAT for CDR1 and FQNNGV for CDR2. The CDR3 numbers 15 residues from cysteine through phenylalanine. This entry keeps only the CDR3 DNA: 45 bases, framed from base 1. The library was obtained by 5' RACE. Instrument used: Illumina HiSeq 2000. Template switching added a universal primer binding site, and the final cDNA carried a unique molecular identifier that allowed TCR cDNA molecules to be counted accurately. Specific primers in the conserved constant-segment region were used to synthesize first-strand cDNA for TCR alpha and beta chains. To control for contamination, every cDNA library carried two barcodes: a SMART-Mk sample barcode plus Illumina barcodes. TruSeq adapter sequences and Illumina sample barcodes were added in two successive PCR steps. The TCR alpha and beta cDNA libraries were sequenced on the Illumina HiSeq platform using custom primers. From the authors' description of their analysis: MiGEC was used to process raw reads and extract unique molecular identifiers, and MiXCR was used to find CDR3 positions. Recombination models were inferred per individual with the repgenHMM and IGoR tools using an EM algorithm. Shared clonotype analysis was performed with the tcR package in R, normalizing sharing by the product of cloneset sizes. Out-of-frame nonproductive sequences were analyzed to study raw recombination free of thymic and clonal selection effects. The public reads were reprocessed in TCRdb via fastp at Q25 and MiXCR, keeping in-frame beta chains. Under each unique CDR3 protein, matching rows form one entry showing the most common genes and DNA. In this record, the V and J calls reflect TCRdb's handling and not the investigators' own analysis. This sample lists 400,000 to 500,000 distinct CDR3 sequences; roughly 20% were detected once. The top ten clonotypes cover around 12% of the sample.

This clonotype showed up just a few times. What antigen it recognizes has not been identified. Per-base qualities were not stored, and no clone one base away is much larger. The sequenced sample was naive T cells sorted from blood. The sample's cell subset or site, from its label and the paper: cells isolated with a human naive T-cell isolation kit. The sequence links TRBV11-2 to TRBJ2-5; 8 bases in between match TRBD1. The receptor was derived from a man aged 50 to 60 in good health. In nucleotides, the sequence is TGTGCCAGCAGCCCTATAGGACAGGGATACGAGACCCAGTACTTC. Its translation reads: CASSPIGQGYETQYF. Here the CDR3 is joined to the reference TRBV11-2 and TRBJ2-5 genes, and the full variable domain is: EAGVAQSPRYKIIEKRQSVAFWCNPISGHATLYWYQQILGQGPKLLIQFQNNGVVDDSQLPKDRFSAERLKGVDSTLKIQPAKLEDSAVYLCASSPIGQGYETQYFGPGTRLLVL.